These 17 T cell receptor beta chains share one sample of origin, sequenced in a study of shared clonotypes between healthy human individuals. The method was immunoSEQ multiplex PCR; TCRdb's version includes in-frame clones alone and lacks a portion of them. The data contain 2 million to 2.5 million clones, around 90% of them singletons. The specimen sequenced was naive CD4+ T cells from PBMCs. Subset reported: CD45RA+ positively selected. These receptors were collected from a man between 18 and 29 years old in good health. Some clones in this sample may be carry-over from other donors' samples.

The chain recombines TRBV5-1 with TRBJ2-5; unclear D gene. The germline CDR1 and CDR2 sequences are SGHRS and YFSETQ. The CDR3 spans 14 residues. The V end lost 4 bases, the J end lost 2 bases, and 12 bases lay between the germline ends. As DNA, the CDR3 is TGCGCCAGCAGCACACGGACCCGACAAGAGACCCAGTACTTC. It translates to CASSTRTRQETQYF.

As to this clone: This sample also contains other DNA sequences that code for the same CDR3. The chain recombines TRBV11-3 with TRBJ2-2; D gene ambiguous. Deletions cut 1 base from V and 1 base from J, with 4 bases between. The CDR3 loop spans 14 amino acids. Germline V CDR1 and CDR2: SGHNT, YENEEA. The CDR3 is CASSLGGNTGELFF. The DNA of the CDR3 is TGTGCCAGCAGCTTAGGTGGGAACACCGGGGAGCTGTTTTTT.

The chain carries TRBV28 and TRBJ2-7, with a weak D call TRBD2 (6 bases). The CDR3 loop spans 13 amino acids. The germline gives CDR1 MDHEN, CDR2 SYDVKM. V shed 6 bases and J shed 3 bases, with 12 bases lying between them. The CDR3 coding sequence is TGTGCCAGCAGGATTAGACTAGACTACGAGCAGTACTTC. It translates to CASRIRLDYEQYF.

CDR3 protein: CAISASNTGELFF. Here the CDR3 DNA reads TGTGCCATCAGTGCATCGAACACCGGGGAGCTGTTTTTT. V gene TRBV10-3 combines with J gene TRBJ2-2, with D hard to call. The CDR3 has 13 amino acids. V was shortened by 4 bases and J by 0 bases, with 3 bases between the two germline ends. Germline V gene sequence: CDR1 ENHRY, CDR2 SYGVKD.

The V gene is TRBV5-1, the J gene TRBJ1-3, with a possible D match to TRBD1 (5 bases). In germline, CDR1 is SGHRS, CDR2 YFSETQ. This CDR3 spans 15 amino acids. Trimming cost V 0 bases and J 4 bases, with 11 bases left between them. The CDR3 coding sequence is TGCGCCAGCAGCTTGGCGGTGGGGCAAGGAAACACCATATATTTT. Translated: CASSLAVGQGNTIYF.

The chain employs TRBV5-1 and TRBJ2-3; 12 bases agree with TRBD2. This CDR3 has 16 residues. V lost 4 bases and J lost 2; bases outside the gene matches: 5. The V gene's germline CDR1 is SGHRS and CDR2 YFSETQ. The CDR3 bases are TGCGCCAGCAGCGCTGGACTAGCGGGATCCACAGATACGCAGTATTTT. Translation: CASSAGLAGSTDTQYF.

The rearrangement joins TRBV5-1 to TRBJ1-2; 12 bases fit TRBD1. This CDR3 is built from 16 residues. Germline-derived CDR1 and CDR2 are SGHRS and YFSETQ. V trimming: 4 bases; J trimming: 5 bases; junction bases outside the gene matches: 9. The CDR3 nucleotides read TGCGCCAGCAGCCCCGGGACAGGGGGCGTCTGGTATGGCTACACCTTC. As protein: CASSPGTGGVWYGYTF. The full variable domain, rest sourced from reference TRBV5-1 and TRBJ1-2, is KAGVTQTPRYLIKTRGQQVTLSCSPISGHRSVSWYQQTPGQGLQFLFEYFSETQRNKGNFPGRFSGRQFSNSRSEMNVSTLELGDSALYLCASSPGTGGVWYGYTFGSGTRLTVV.

DNA for the CDR3: TGTGCCAGCAGTGACGACGCAAGCTCCTACAATGAGCAGTTCTTC. This codes for CASSDDASSYNEQFF. V usage is TRBV2 and J usage is TRBJ2-1, with D unclear. This CDR3 is built from 15 residues. Germline V gene lookup returns CDR1 SNHLY and CDR2 FYNNEI. The V end was cut by 3 bases, the J end by 0 bases, with 9 bases between.

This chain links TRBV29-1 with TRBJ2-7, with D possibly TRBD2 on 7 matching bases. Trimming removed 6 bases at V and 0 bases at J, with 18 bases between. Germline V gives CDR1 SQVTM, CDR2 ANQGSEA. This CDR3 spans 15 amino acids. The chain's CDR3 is CSVLPSGTSSYEQYF. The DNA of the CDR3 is TGCAGCGTCCTCCCAAGCGGGACAAGCTCCTACGAGCAGTACTTC.

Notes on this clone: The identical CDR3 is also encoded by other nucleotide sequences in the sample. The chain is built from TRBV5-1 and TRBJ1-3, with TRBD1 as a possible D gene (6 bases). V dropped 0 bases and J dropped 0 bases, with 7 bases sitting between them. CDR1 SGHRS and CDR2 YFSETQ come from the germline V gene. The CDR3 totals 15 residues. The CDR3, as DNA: TGCGCCAGCAGCTTGGGAGGGGGCTCTGGAAACACCATATATTTT. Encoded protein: CASSLGGGSGNTIYF.

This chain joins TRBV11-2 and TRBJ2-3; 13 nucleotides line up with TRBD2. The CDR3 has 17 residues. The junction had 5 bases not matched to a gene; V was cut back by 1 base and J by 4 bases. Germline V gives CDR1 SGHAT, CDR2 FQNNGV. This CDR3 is CASSLGTSGSGPDTQYF. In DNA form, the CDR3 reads TGTGCCAGCAGCTTAGGGACTAGCGGGAGTGGGCCAGATACGCAGTATTTT.

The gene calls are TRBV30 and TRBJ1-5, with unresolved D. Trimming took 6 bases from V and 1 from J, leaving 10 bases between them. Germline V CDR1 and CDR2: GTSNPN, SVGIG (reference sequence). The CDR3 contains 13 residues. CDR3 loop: CACSPDSNQPQHF. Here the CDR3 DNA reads TGTGCCTGCTCCCCGGACAGCAATCAGCCCCAGCATTTT.

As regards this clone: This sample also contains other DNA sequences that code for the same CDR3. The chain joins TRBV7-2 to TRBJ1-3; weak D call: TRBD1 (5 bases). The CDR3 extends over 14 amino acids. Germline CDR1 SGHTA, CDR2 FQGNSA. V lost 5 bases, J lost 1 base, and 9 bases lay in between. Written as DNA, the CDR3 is TGTGCCAGCAGCCTCCGGGGGTCTGGAAACACCATATATTTT. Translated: CASSLRGSGNTIYF.

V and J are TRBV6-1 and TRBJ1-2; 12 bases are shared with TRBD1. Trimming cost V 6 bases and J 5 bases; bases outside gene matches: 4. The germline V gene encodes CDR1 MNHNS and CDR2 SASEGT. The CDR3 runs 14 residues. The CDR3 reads CASRGQGAAYGYTF. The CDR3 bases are TGTGCCAGCAGGGGACAGGGGGCAGCATATGGCTACACCTTC.

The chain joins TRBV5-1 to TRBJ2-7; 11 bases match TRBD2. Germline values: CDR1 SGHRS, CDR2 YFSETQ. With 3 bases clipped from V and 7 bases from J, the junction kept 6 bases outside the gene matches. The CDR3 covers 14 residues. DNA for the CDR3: TGCGCCAGCAGCTCTTTTAGCGGGAGGGGGGAGCAGTACTTC. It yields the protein CASSSFSGRGEQYF.

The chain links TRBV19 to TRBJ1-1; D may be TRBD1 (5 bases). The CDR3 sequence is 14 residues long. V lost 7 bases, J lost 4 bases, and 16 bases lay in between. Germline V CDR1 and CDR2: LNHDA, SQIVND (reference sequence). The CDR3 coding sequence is TGTGCCAGTAACTCGATAGGAGGGGCCACTGAAGCTTTCTTT. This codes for CASNSIGGATEAFF.

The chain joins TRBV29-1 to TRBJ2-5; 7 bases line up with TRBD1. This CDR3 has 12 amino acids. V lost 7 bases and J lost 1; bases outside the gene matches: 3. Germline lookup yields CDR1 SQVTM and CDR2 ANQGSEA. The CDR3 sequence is CSADRRQETQYF. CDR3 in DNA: TGCAGCGCGGACAGGCGCCAAGAGACCCAGTACTTC.